This TCR beta chain was sequenced during a study of vaccination effects on CD4 cells after COVID-19. Study-wide background: Sample donation by two convalescent patients took place 16 days and one week before vaccination.

This clone was counted only a few times. Its antigen is unidentified. Trimming took off 3 bases at V and 1 base at J, with 12 bases between the two ends. Germline V CDR1 and CDR2: KGHSH, LQKENI. The CDR3 loop spans 15 amino acids. Study-wide results and caveats: Clones arising from infection and from vaccination showed marked clonal contraction late after vaccination.

In the ViraFEST assay, antigen-specific CD4+ clonotypes were identified by expansion after peptide-pool stimulation. Isolation of CD4+ T cells took place after 10 days of culture. This individual contracted SARS-CoV-2 between March and December 2020, as verified by PCR. A density of over 1.5 million PBMC per well was used; these cells were cultured with about 10 IU/ml IL-2 and about 10 ug/ml peptides. Cultures received IL-2 medium that replaced half the medium on days 3 and 7. The data were produced by immunoSEQ multiplex PCR, yet TCRdb's version contains in-frame clones alone and is incomplete. Of roughly 73,000 clones in the sample, roughly 73% were seen once.

The J gene is TRBJ1-1, the V gene TRBV18, with D tentatively TRBD1 (5 bases). The sequence was collected from a human donor who had a prior SARS-CoV-2 infection. The sequencing used CD4+ T cells from PBMCs cultured with HIV peptides, collected before COVID-19 vaccination. As to subset: HIV-1 Nef peptide pool negative control/reference culture. The CDR3 DNA is TGTGCCAGCTCACCCCAGGGAGTAGGGAACACTGAAGCTTTCTTT. This encodes CASSPQGVGNTEAFF. The full variable domain, with the rest looked up from reference TRBV18 and TRBJ1-1, is NAGVMQNPRHLVRRRGQEARLRCSPMKGHSHVYWYRQLPEEGLKFMVYLQKENIIDESGMPKERFSAEFPKEGPSILRIQQVVRGDSAAYFCASSPQGVGNTEAFFGQGTRLTVV.